The 9 T cell receptor beta chains in this list originate from one sample, sequenced in a study of blood T cell repertoires in COVID-19. Clones were read by immunoSEQ multiplex PCR, and TCRdb kept only the in-frame ones, dropping some. Counted here are about 190,000 clones, roughly four fifths occurring once; the ten biggest clones make up approximately 15%. Sequenced: peripheral blood. These receptors all stem from a man aged 30 to 39 with active or convalescent COVID-19.

V is TRBV19 and J is TRBJ1-1; 8 nucleotides match TRBD1. This CDR3 is 12 amino acids long. Unmatched junction bases numbered 10, after V lost 7 bases and J lost 12 bases. CDR1 and CDR2 (germline): LNHDA, SQIVND (reference sequence). The CDR3 sequence is CASTEDRVPTFF. The CDR3 DNA follows: TGTGCCAGTACCGAGGACAGGGTCCCAACTTTCTTT.

V and J are TRBV7-2 and TRBJ2-7; D perhaps matches TRBD1 (6 bases). The CDR3 contains 18 residues. Between the trimmed V and J ends, which lost 0 bases and 2 bases, there was a span of 20 bases. Germline lookup yields CDR1 SGHTA and CDR2 FQGNSA. DNA for the CDR3: TGTGCCAGCAGCTTAGCGAAACTGGGCAGGGGAAACCCCTACGAGCAGTACTTC. It yields the protein CASSLAKLGRGNPYEQYF.

This chain uses TRBV14 with TRBJ2-5; D is perhaps TRBD1 (7 bases). V was clipped by 4 bases and J by 3 bases, with 15 bases between them. CDR1 is SGHDN, CDR2 FVKESK, per germline. This CDR3 has 15 amino acids. CDR3 protein: CASSRGTVKEETQYF. In DNA form, the CDR3 reads TGTGCCAGCAGCCGCGGGACAGTTAAAGAAGAGACCCAGTACTTC.

The chain couples TRBV7-2 to TRBJ1-5; D perhaps matches TRBD1 (5 bases). The V gene's germline CDR1 is SGHTA and CDR2 FQGNSA. The germline V and J ends were trimmed by 1 base and 7 bases, with 14 bases remaining between them. This CDR3 has 15 residues. CDR3 nucleotides: TGTGCCAGCAGCTTAGAAGGTCCGGGGGGACAGCCCCAGCATTTT. Its translation: CASSLEGPGGQPQHF.

The V call is TRBV19, the J call TRBJ1-2; a weak D match, TRBD1 (5 bases). V lost 5 bases to trimming and J lost 0 bases, with 13 bases between them. The germline V gene has CDR1 LNHDA and CDR2 SQIVND (reference sequence). This CDR3 contains 15 residues. CDR3 loop: CASSPSTTANYGYTF. The CDR3, as DNA: TGTGCCAGTAGTCCCTCTACGACAGCTAACTATGGCTACACCTTC.

The CDR3 spells CASSLGGALVGYTF. The CDR3, as DNA: TGTGCCAGCAGTTTGGGAGGGGCGTTAGTTGGCTACACCTTC. The V and J genes are TRBV27 and TRBJ1-2; D is perhaps TRBD1 (5 bases). Germline V gene lookup returns CDR1 MNHEY and CDR2 SMNVEV (reference sequence). Trimming cost V 3 bases and J 7 bases, with 15 bases left between them. The CDR3 contains 14 residues.

This clone was observed a few times. The genes are TRBV11-3 and TRBJ2-7; 8 bases agree with TRBD2. V shed 5 bases and J 2 bases; nucleotides not matched to a gene: 5. The CDR3 runs 14 residues. The germline V gene has CDR1 SGHNT and CDR2 YENEEA. CDR3 sequence reads: CASSPLAAAYEQYF. DNA of the CDR3: TGTGCCAGCAGCCCACTAGCGGCGGCCTACGAGCAGTACTTC.

V is TRBV7-9 and J is TRBJ2-1, with D uncertain. V lost 1 base and J 5 bases, leaving 18 bases between the germline ends. Per germline, CDR1 SEHNR and CDR2 FQNEAQ (reference sequence). This CDR3 contains 17 residues. The CDR3 DNA sequence: TGTGCCAGCAGCTTAGTTGATCGACGGGTTACGGACAATGAGCAGTTCTTC. This gives the protein CASSLVDRRVTDNEQFF.

This rearrangement joins TRBV18 to TRBJ1-1; 7 nucleotides align to TRBD1. With 3 bases clipped from V and 0 bases from J, the junction kept 10 bases outside the gene matches. This CDR3 is built from 17 residues. Germline V gene sequence: CDR1 KGHSH, CDR2 LQKENI. CDR3 nucleotide sequence: TGTGCCAGCTCACCCGCGACAGGGTATGGGATGAACACTGAAGCTTTCTTT. Amino acids: CASSPATGYGMNTEAFF.